Presented here are 15 T cell receptor beta chains from one specimen sequenced in a study of blood T cell repertoires in COVID-19. Libraries were prepared by immunoSEQ multiplex PCR; TCRdb keeps only in-frame clonotypes and omits some of them. This sample carries 200,000 to 300,000 clones, more than 85% of them seen once, and the ten largest clones take roughly 5%. Sequenced: peripheral blood. The receptor source for this set is a woman aged 55-70 years with COVID-19, enrolled during active disease.

This chain connects TRBV6-2 or TRBV6-3 to TRBJ2-1, with 8 bases identical to TRBD2. V shed 4 bases, J shed 4 bases, and the junction held 12 bases outside the gene matches. The CDR3 runs to 17 residues. The germline V gene encodes CDR1 MNHEY and CDR2 SVGEGT. The CDR3 DNA sequence: TGTGCCAGCAGTTTCAAACAAATAGCGGGAAGGTACAATGAGCAGTTCTTC. This gives the protein CASSFKQIAGRYNEQFF.

Turning to this clone: Distinct nucleotide sequences in the sample also encode this CDR3. This chain joins TRBV20-1 and TRBJ1-2; a weak D match, TRBD1 (6 bases). Germline V lookup: CDR1 DFQATT, CDR2 SNEGSKA (reference sequence). The CDR3 totals 11 residues. Trimming took off 6 bases at V and 5 bases at J, with 10 bases between the two ends. The CDR3 nucleotides are TGCAGTGCGTCACAGGGTTATGGCTACACCTTC. Encoded protein: CSASQGYGYTF.

The chain is built from TRBV4-2 and TRBJ1-6, with 9 bases that match TRBD1. CDR1 and CDR2 (germline): LGHNA, YNFKEQ. The junction had 7 bases not matched to a gene; V was cut back by 6 bases and J by 10 bases. The CDR3 contains 14 residues. CDR3 in amino acids: CASRLGQGDSPLHF. Written as DNA, the CDR3 is TGTGCCAGCAGATTGGGACAGGGAGACTCACCCCTCCACTTT.

J is TRBJ2-3 and V is TRBV24-1; 8 positions match TRBD2. The V segment lost 6 bases and the J segment 7 bases; nucleotides outside the gene matches: 11. The germline V gene encodes CDR1 KGHDR and CDR2 SFDVKD. The CDR3 has 15 residues. The CDR3 DNA follows: TGTGCCACCAGTTCTACCGTGACTAGCGAGAATACGCAGTATTTT. This sequence encodes CATSSTVTSENTQYF.

The chain links TRBV3-1 (or the pseudogene TRBV3-2) to TRBJ1-1; 8 bases line up with TRBD1. The trim removed 3 bases at V and 3 bases at J, leaving 3 bases unmatched. The germline V gene encodes CDR1 LGHDT and CDR2 YNNKEL (reference sequence). The CDR3 contains 14 residues. The CDR3 region is CASSHLDRDTEAFF. The CDR3 DNA reads as TGTGCCAGCAGCCACTTGGACAGGGACACTGAAGCTTTCTTT.

The chain uses TRBV21-1 and TRBJ1-5; no check of the table's D call, TRBD1, against the DNA was made. TRBV21-1 represents a pseudogene. This CDR3 is 16 amino acids long. The CDR3 DNA reads as TGTGCCACCATAACAGGGGGGCTTGCGAGCAATCAGCCCCAGCATTTT. Amino acids: CATITGGLASNQPQHF.

This chain joins TRBV3-1 (or the pseudogene TRBV3-2) and TRBJ2-2, with 9 bases matching TRBD2. Trimming at V came to 5 bases and at J to 6 bases, leaving 10 bases not matched to a gene. Germline lookup yields CDR1 LGHDT and CDR2 YNNKEL (reference sequence). The CDR3 totals 16 residues. CDR3 bases: TGTGCCAGCAGCAAGAATAGCGGGAGTTTCTCCGGGGAGCTGTTTTTT. Its protein is CASSKNSGSFSGELFF.

This rearrangement joins TRBV18 to TRBJ1-4; D gene unclear. Germline V CDR1 and CDR2: KGHSH, LQKENI. The V and J ends lost 2 bases and 9 bases respectively, with 16 bases between them. The CDR3 spans 15 residues. CDR3 DNA sequence: TGTGCCAGCTCACCAGCCGCCGGGTCAGTTCAAAAACTGTTTTTT. It codes for CASSPAAGSVQKLFF.

The chain recombines TRBV10-1 with TRBJ2-5; TRBD2 agrees at 13 bases. This CDR3 has 16 amino acids. Germline loops: CDR1 WNHNN, CDR2 SYGVQD (reference sequence). The trim removed 6 bases at V and 5 bases at J, leaving 9 bases unmatched. CDR3 nucleotides: TGCGCCAGCAGCTTCACACTAGCGGGAGGGTTGGAGACCCAGTACTTC. It encodes CASSFTLAGGLETQYF.

This clone was seen just once. The CDR3 coding sequence is TGTGCCAGCAGCTCGACTTTCTCGAACACCGGGGAGCTGTTTTTT. This codes for CASSSTFSNTGELFF. The chain is built from TRBV5-4 and TRBJ2-2; no clear D. Germline V gene lookup returns CDR1 SGHNT and CDR2 YYREEE (reference sequence). The CDR3 runs to 15 residues. V shed 3 bases and J shed 0 bases, with 9 bases lying between them.

This clone has just one count. The chain has TRBV28 and TRBJ1-2; D unresolved. CDR1 is MDHEN and CDR2 is SYDVKM in the germline V gene. CDR3 length: 11 amino acids. V was pared by 6 bases and J by 5 bases, with 7 bases between. CDR3 amino acids: CASRDNYGYTF. The CDR3 bases are TGTGCCAGCAGAGACAATTATGGCTACACCTTC.

The J gene is TRBJ1-5, the V gene TRBV18; a possible D gene is TRBD1 (6 bases). Germline V CDR1 and CDR2: KGHSH, LQKENI. The CDR3 contains 15 residues. Trimming cost V 3 bases and J 0 bases, with 9 bases left between them. The CDR3 DNA reads as TGTGCCAGCTCACCTCAACAGGGTAGCAATCAGCCCCAGCATTTT. Residues: CASSPQQGSNQPQHF.

This clone has a count of ten or more. The V gene is TRBV28, the J gene TRBJ1-4; TRBD1 might be the D (6 bases). Deletions cut 3 bases from V and 8 bases from J, with 10 bases between. Looked up from germline, CDR1 is MDHEN and CDR2 is SYDVKM. The CDR3 runs to 13 residues. In DNA form, the CDR3 reads TGTGCCAGCAGTTTCGGGCAGGGGGAAAAACTGTTTTTT. It translates to CASSFGQGEKLFF.

This sequence joins TRBV28 and TRBJ1-1; 9 bases fit TRBD1. This CDR3 has 14 residues. CDR1 and CDR2 from the germline V gene are MDHEN and SYDVKM. With V trimmed by 4 bases and J by 5 bases, 5 bases remained unmatched. CDR3: CASSSGQGRTEAFF. CDR3 in DNA: TGTGCCAGCAGTTCGGGACAGGGTCGGACTGAAGCTTTCTTT.

The chain combines TRBV6-4 with TRBJ2-1; 11 bases agree with TRBD2. The V gene end was trimmed by 4 bases and the J gene end by 13 bases; junction bases not matched to a gene: 6. The CDR3 length is 13 residues. The germline gives CDR1 MRHNA, CDR2 SNTAGT. CDR3 nucleotides: TGTGCCAGCAGTGGGGGGACTAGCGGACACCAGTTCTTC. Amino acids: CASSGGTSGHQFF.